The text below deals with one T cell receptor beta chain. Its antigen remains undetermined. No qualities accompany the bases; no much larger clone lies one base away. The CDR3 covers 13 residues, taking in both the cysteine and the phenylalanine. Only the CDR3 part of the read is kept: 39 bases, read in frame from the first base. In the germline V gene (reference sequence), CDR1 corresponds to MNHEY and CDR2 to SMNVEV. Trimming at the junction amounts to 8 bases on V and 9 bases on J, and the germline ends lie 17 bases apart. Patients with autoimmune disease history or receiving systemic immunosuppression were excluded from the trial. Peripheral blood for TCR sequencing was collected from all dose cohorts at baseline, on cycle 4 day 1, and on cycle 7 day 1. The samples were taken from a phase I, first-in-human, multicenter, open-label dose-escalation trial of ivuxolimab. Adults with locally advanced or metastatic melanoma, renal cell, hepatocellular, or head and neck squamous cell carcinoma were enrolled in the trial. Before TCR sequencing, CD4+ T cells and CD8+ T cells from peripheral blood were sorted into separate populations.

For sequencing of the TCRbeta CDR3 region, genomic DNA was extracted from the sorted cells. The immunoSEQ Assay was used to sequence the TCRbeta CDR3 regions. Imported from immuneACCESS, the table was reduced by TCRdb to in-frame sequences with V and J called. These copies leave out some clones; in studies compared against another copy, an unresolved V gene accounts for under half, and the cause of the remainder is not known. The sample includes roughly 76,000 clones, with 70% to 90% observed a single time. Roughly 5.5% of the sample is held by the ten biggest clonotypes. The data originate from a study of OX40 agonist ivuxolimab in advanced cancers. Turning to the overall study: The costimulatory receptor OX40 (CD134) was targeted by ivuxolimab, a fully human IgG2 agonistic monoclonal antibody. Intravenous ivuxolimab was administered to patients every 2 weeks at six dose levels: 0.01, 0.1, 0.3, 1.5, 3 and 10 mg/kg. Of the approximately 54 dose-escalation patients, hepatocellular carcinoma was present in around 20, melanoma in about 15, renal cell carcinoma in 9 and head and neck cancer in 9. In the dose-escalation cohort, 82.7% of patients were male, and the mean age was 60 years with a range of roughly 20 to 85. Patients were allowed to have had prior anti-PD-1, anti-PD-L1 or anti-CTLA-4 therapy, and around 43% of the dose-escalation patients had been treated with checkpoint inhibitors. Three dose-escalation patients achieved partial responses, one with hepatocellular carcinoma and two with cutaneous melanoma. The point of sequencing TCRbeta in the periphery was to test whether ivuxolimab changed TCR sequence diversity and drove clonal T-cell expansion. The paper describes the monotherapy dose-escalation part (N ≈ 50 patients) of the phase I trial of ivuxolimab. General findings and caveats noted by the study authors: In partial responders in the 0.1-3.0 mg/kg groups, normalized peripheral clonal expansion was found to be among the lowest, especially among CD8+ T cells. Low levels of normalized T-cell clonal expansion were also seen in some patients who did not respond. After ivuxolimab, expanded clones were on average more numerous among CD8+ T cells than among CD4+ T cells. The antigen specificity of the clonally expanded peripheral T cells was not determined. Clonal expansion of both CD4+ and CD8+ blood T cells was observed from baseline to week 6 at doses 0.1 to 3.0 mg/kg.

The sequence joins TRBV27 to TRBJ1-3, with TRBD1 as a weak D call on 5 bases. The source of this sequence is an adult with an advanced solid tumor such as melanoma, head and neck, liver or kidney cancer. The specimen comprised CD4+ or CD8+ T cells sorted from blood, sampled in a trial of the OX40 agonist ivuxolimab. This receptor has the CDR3 CASSGNGQGTIYF. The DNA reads TGTGCCAGCTCCGGAAACGGGCAGGGCACCATATATTTT.